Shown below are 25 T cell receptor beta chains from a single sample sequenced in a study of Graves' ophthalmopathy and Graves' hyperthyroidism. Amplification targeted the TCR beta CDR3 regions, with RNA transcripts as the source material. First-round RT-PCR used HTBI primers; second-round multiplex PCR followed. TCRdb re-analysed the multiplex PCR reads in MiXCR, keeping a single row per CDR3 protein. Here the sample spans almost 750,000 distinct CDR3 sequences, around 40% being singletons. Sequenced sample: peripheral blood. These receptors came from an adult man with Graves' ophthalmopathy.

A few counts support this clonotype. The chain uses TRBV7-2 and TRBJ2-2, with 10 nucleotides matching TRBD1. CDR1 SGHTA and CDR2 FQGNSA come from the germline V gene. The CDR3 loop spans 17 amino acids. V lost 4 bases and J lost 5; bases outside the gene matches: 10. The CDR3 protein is CASSSRGTGEETGELFF. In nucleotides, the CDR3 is TGTGCCAGCAGCTCACGTGGGACAGGGGAGGAAACCGGGGAGCTGTTTTTT.

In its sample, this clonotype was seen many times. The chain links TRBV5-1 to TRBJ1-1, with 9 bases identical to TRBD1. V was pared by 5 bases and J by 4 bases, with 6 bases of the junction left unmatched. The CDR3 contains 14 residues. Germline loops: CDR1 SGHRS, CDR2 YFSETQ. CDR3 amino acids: CASSWGTGTTEAFF. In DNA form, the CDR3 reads TGCGCCAGCAGTTGGGGGACAGGGACCACTGAAGCTTTCTTT.

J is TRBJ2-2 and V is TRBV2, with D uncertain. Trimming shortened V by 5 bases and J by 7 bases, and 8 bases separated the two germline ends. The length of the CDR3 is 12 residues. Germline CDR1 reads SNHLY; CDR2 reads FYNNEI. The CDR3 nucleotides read TGTGCCAGCAGTTGGGCAGGCGGGGAGCTGTTTTTT. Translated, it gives CASSWAGGELFF. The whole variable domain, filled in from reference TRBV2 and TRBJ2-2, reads EPEVTQTPSHQVTQMGQEVILRCVPISNHLYFYWYRQILGQKVEFLVSFYNNEISEKSEIFDDQFSVERPDGSNFTLKIRSTKLEDSAMYFCASSWAGGELFFGEGSRLTVL.

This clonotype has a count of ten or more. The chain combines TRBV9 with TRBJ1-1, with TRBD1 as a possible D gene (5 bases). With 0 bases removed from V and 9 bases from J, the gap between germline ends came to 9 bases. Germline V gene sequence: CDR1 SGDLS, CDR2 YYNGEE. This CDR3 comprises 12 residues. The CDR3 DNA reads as TGTGCCAGCAGCGTAGATGGGGCGAAAGCTTTCTTT. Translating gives CASSVDGAKAFF. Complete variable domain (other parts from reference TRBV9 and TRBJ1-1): DSGVTQTPKHLITATGQRVTLRCSPRSGDLSVYWYQQSLDQGLQFLIQYYNGEERAKGNILERFSAQQFPDLHSELNLSSLELGDSALYFCASSVDGAKAFFGQGTRLTVV.

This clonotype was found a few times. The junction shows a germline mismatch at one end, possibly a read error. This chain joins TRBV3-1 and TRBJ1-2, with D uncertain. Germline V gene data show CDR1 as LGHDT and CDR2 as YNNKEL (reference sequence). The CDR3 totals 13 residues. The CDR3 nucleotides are TGTGCCAGCAGACAAGGGCAGAGCAATGGCTACACCTTC. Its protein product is CASRQGQSNGYTF.

The CDR3 DNA reads as TGTGCCAGCAGCTTACGGCGGGCGGGGGAGCAGTACTTC. This encodes CASSLRRAGEQYF. This chain uses TRBV25-1 with TRBJ2-7; a possible D gene is TRBD2 (6 bases). The V end lost 6 bases, the J end lost 7 bases, and 16 bases lay between the germline ends. The CDR3 loop spans 13 amino acids. Germline V gives CDR1 MGHDK, CDR2 SYGVNS.

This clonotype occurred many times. Here the CDR3 reads CASSPLTGARAEAFF. The CDR3 DNA follows: TGTGCCAGCAGCCCCCTGACGGGAGCCAGGGCTGAAGCTTTCTTT. The chain joins TRBV7-9 to TRBJ1-1; D is perhaps TRBD1 (5 bases). Germline V gene sequence: CDR1 SEHNR, CDR2 FQNEAQ (reference sequence). The germline V and J ends were trimmed by 5 bases and 6 bases, with 19 bases remaining between them. The CDR3 length is 15 residues. Filled out from reference TRBV7-9 and TRBJ1-1, the complete variable domain reads DTGVSQNPRHKITKRGQNVTFRCDPISEHNRLYWYRQTLGQGPEFLTYFQNEAQLEKSRLLSDRFSAERPKGSFSTLEIQRTEQGDSAMYLCASSPLTGARAEAFFGQGTRLTVV.

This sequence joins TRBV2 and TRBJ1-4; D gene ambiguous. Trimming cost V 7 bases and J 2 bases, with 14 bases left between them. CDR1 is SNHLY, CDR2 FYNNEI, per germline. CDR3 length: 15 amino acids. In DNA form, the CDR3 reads TGTGCCAGCAAGCGGGGAGGTGGGACTAATGAAAAACTGTTTTTT. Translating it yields CASKRGGGTNEKLFF.

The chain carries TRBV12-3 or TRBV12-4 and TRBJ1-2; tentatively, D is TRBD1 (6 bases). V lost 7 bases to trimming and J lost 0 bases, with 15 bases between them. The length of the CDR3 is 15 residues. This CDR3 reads CASKTQGYSNYGYTF. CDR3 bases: TGTGCCAGCAAAACACAGGGCTACTCTAACTATGGCTACACCTTC.

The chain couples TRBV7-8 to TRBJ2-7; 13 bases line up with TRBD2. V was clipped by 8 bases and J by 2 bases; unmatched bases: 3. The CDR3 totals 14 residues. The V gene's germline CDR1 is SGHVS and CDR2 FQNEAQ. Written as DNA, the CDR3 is TGTGCCAGCGTCGGGACTAGCGGGACCTACGAGCAGTACTTC. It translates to CASVGTSGTYEQYF. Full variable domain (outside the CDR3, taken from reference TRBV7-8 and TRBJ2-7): GAGVSQSPRYKVAKRGQDVALRCDPISGHVSLFWYQQALGQGPEFLTYFQNEAQLDKSGLPSDRFFAERPEGSVSTLKIQRTQQEDSAVYLCASVGTSGTYEQYFGPGTRLTVT.

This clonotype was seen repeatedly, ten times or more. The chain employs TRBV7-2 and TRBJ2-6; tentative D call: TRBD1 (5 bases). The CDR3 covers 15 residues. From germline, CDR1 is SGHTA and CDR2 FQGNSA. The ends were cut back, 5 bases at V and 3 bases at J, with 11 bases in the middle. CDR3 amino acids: CASSPGRVGANVLTF. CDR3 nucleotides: TGTGCCAGCAGCCCCGGCAGGGTTGGGGCCAACGTCCTGACTTTC.

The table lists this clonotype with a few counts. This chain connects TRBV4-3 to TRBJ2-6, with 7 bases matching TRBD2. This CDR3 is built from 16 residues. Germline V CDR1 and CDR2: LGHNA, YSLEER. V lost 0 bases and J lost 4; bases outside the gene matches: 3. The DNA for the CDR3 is TGCGCCAGCAGCCAAGAGGGAGGGGCGGGGGCCAACGTCCTGACTTTC. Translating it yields CASSQEGGAGANVLTF.

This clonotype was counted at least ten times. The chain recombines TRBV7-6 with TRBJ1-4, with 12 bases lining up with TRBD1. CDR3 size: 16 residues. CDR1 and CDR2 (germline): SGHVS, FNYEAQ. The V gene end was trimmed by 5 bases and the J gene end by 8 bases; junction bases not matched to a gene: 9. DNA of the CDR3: TGTGCCAGCAGCATGACAACCGGGACAGGGGGCGAAAAACTGTTTTTT. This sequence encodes CASSMTTGTGGEKLFF.

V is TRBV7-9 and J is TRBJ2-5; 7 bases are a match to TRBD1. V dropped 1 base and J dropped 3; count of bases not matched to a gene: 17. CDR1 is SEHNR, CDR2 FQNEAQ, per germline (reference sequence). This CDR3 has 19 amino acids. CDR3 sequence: CASSLGQGNQPQLEETQYF. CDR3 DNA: TGTGCCAGCAGCTTAGGACAGGGTAATCAGCCCCAGCTAGAAGAGACCCAGTACTTC.

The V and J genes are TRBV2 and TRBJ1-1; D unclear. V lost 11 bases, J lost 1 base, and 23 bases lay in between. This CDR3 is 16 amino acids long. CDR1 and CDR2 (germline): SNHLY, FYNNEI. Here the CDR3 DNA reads TGTGCCTGGAGCGTCCCATACACCGGTCAGAACACTGAAGCTTTCTTT. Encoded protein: CAWSVPYTGQNTEAFF.

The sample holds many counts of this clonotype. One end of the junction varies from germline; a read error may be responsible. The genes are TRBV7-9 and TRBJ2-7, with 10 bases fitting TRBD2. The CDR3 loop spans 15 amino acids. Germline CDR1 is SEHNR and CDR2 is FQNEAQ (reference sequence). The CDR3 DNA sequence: TGTGCCAGCAGTTTAGCGGGAGGCCCGCCCTACGAGCAGTACTTC. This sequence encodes CASSLAGGPPYEQYF.

CDR3 coding DNA: TGTGCCAGCCTTTTAGGGGTCCCCTACGAGCAGTACTTC. Protein product: CASLLGVPYEQYF. V is TRBV2 and J is TRBJ2-7, with D tentatively TRBD1 (5 bases). CDR1 is SNHLY, CDR2 FYNNEI, per germline. The CDR3 sequence is 13 residues long. V dropped 8 bases and J dropped 2 bases, with 13 bases sitting between them.

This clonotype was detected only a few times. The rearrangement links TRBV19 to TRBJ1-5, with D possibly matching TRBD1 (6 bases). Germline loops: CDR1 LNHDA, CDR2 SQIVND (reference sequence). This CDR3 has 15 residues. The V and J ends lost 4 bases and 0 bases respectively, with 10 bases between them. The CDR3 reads CASSTDRYSNQPQHF. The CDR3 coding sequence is TGTGCCAGTAGTACAGACAGGTATAGCAATCAGCCCCAGCATTTT.

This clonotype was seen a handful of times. The CDR3 spells CASSHTSSYEQYF. CDR3 nucleotides: TGTGCCAGCAGCCATACAAGCTCCTACGAGCAGTACTTC. The gene calls are TRBV6-1 and TRBJ2-7, with D hard to call. In germline, CDR1 is MNHNS, CDR2 SASEGT. V was cut by 6 bases and J by 0 bases, with 9 bases left in between. The CDR3 totals 13 residues.

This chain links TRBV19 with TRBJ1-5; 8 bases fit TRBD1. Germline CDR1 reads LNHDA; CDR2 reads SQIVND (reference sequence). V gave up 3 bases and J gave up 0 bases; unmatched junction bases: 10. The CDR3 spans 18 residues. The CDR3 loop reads CASSILMGTGYSNQPQHF. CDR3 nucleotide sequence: TGTGCCAGTAGTATCTTAATGGGGACAGGTTATAGCAATCAGCCCCAGCATTTT.

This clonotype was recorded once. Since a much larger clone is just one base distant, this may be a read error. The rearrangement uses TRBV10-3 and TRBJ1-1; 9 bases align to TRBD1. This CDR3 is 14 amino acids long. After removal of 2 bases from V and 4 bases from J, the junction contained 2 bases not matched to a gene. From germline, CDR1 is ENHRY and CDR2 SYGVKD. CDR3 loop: CAISEDRGTTEAFF. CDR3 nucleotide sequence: TGTGCCATCAGTGAGGACAGGGGGACCACTGAAGCTTTCTTT.

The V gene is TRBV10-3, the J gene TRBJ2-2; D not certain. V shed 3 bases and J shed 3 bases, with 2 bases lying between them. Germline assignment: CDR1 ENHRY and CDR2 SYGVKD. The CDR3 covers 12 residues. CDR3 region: CAISEYTGELFF. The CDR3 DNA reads TGTGCCATCAGTGAATACACCGGGGAGCTGTTTTTT.

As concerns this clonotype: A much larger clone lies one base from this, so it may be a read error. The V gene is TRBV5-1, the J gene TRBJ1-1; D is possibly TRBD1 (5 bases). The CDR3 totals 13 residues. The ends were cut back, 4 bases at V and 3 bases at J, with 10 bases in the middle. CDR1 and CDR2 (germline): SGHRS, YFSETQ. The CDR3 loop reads CASSLIGDTEAFF. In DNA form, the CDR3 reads TGCGCCAGCAGCCTGATAGGGGACACTGAAGCTTTCTTT.

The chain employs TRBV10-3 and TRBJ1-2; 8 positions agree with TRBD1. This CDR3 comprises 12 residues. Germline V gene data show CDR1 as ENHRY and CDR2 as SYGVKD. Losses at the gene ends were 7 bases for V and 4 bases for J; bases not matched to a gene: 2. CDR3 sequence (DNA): TGTGCCATCACCGGGACAGGCTATGGCTACACCTTC. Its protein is CAITGTGYGYTF.

Written as DNA, the CDR3 is TGTGCCAGCAGCTTAGGGACACAGAACAATGAGCAGTTCTTC. It is translated as CASSLGTQNNEQFF. The rearrangement links TRBV7-7 to TRBJ2-7, with D maybe TRBD1 (5 bases). The tail of the sequence fits TRBJ2-1 better, so the J call may be wrong. Germline V CDR1 and CDR2: SSHAT, FNYEAQ (reference sequence). The CDR3 consists of 14 residues.